This passage covers 2 T cell receptor beta chains from one sample sequenced in a study of early T cells in non-severe SARS-CoV-2 infection. Each CDR3 protein gets one entry after TCRdb re-called the 5' RACE reads with MiXCR. The sample carries more than 90,000 distinct CDR3 sequences, less than 15% recorded once. The sequenced material came from whole blood. The origin of the receptors is an adult who was a healthcare worker with PCR-confirmed SARS-CoV-2 infection or an uninfected control (not recorded which).

This clonotype was seen only a few times. The chain uses TRBV20-1 and TRBJ1-5, with D possibly being TRBD1 (5 bases). With 3 bases removed from V and 5 bases from J, the gap between germline ends came to 11 bases. This CDR3 has 13 amino acids. CDR1 and CDR2 from the germline V gene are DFQATT and SNEGSKA (reference sequence). The CDR3 sequence: CSASSGKDQPQHF. CDR3 in DNA: TGCAGTGCTAGCTCAGGGAAAGATCAGCCCCAGCATTTT.

This clonotype was counted between two and nine times. The chain recombines TRBV4-2 with TRBJ1-2; maybe TRBD1 (5 bases). There are 12 residues in the CDR3. Between the trimmed V and J ends, which lost 4 bases and 7 bases, there was a span of 10 bases. The germline V gene encodes CDR1 LGHNA and CDR2 YNFKEQ. CDR3 region: CASSRHQGGYTF. For the CDR3, the DNA is TGTGCCAGCAGCCGACACCAGGGTGGCTACACCTTC.